A selection of T cell receptor beta chains follows, all from one sample in a study of blood T cell repertoires in COVID-19. Assay used: immunoSEQ multiplex PCR; TCRdb lists only in-frame clones, some missing. Of approximately 140,000 clones listed, less than 85% are singletons. The sequenced material came from peripheral blood. Receptors originate from a woman of 80 years or more in a cohort sampled during active or convalescent COVID-19. The CDR3 runs from the conserved cysteine through the conserved F or W. A D gene is named only where the DNA matches it firmly. The size field is filled for only some rows; it gives once, few, many or a size class.

-,TRBJ1-1,TRBV30,-,CAWSFSMNTEAFF,TGTGCCTGGAGTTTCAGTATGAACACTGAAGCTTTCTTT
TRBD1,TRBJ1-2,TRBV19,once,CASSTGQGMVYGYTF,TGTGCCAGTAGTACCGGACAGGGGATGGTCTATGGCTACACCTTC
-,TRBJ2-1,TRBV5-1,-,CASSPAVFGSSYNEQFF,TGCGCCAGCAGCCCGGCCGTATTCGGGTCATCCTACAATGAGCAGTTCTTC
TRBD1,TRBJ1-4,TRBV5-1,-,CASSRTGGDEKLFF,TGCGCCAGCAGCCGGACAGGGGGAGATGAAAAACTGTTTTTT
-,TRBJ1-2,TRBV28,few,CASTVRGTNYGYTF,TGTGCCAGCACTGTAAGGGGGACTAACTATGGCTACACCTTC
TRBD1,TRBJ1-2,TRBV6-1,-,CASSELGRGTGGYTF,TGTGCCAGCAGTGAACTTGGCAGGGGGACGGGAGGCTACACCTTC
TRBD1,TRBJ1-5,TRBV7-6,-,CASSSGTGGGQPQHF,TGTGCCAGCAGTTCCGGGACAGGGGGCGGTCAGCCCCAGCATTTT
-,TRBJ2-5,TRBV11-2,-,CASSPGLRGETQYF,TGTGCCAGCAGCCCGGGACTTCGAGGGGAGACCCAGTACTTC
TRBD1,TRBJ1-4,TRBV19,-,CASNRRGRETNEKLFF,TGTGCCAGTAATCGCAGGGGGCGCGAGACTAATGAAAAACTGTTTTTT
TRBD1,TRBJ2-7,TRBV18,few,CASSPGTGPYEQYF,TGTGCCAGCTCACCTGGGACAGGACCCTACGAGCAGTACTTC
-,TRBJ2-2,TRBV19,-,CASKRQGTGELFF,TGTGCCAGTAAGAGGCAGGGCACCGGGGAGCTGTTTTTT
-,TRBJ1-2,TRBV11-2,-,CASSLDSYGYTF,TGTGCCAGCAGCTTGGACAGCTATGGCTACACCTTC
-,TRBJ2-2,TRBV5-4,-,CASSPRRLAANTGELFF,TGTGCCAGCAGCCCGCGGCGGCTAGCCGCGAACACCGGGGAGCTGTTTTTT
-,TRBJ2-6,TRBV7-9,-,CASIPSGANVLTF,TGTGCCAGTATCCCCTCTGGGGCCAACGTCCTGACTTTC
-,TRBJ2-1,TRBV6-2/TRBV6-3,few,CASSNSNEQFF,TGTGCCAGCAGTAACAGCAATGAGCAGTTCTTC
-,TRBJ2-1,TRBV7-9,-,CASSLLIDEQFF,TGTGCCAGCAGCTTACTAATCGATGAGCAGTTCTTC
-,TRBJ1-1,TRBV6-6,-,CASSYQEAGFF,TGTGCCAGCAGTTACCAGGAGGCGGGTTTCTTT
TRBD1,TRBJ1-2,TRBV30,once,CAWDRGDGGGYTF,TGTGCCTGGGACAGGGGGGATGGCGGTGGCTACACCTTC
TRBD2,TRBJ2-1,TRBV4-1,once,CASSMREASYNEQFF,TGCGCCAGCAGCATGCGGGAGGCCTCCTACAATGAGCAGTTCTTC
TRBD2,TRBJ2-1,TRBV3-1/TRBV3-2,-,CASRLAGGKSYNEQFF,TGTGCCAGCAGGCTAGCGGGGGGAAAATCCTACAATGAGCAGTTCTTC
TRBD1,TRBJ2-5,TRBV3-1/TRBV3-2,-,CASSQELGTGAGETQYF,TGTGCCAGCAGCCAAGAGTTGGGGACAGGGGCCGGTGAGACCCAGTACTTC
TRBD1,TRBJ1-6,TRBV7-2,-,CASSLAAGGISPLHF,TGTGCCAGCAGCTTAGCGGCAGGGGGCATTTCACCCCTCCACTTT
-,TRBJ2-5,TRBV15,-,CATSRDPGGQETQYF,TGTGCCACCAGCAGAGATCCCGGAGGCCAAGAGACCCAGTACTTC
TRBD1,TRBJ1-6,TRBV12-3/TRBV12-4,-,CASRLDRGSPLHF,TGTGCCAGCAGACTCGACAGGGGTTCACCCCTCCACTTT
-,TRBJ1-2,TRBV2,-,CASGGGGYGYTF,TGTGCCAGTGGAGGGGGGGGCTATGGCTACACCTTC
-,TRBJ1-2,TRBV11-2,-,CASSSSGQKLNYGYTF,TGTGCCAGCAGCTCAAGTGGCCAAAAACTAAACTATGGCTACACCTTC
-,TRBJ1-1,TRBV10-3,-,CAIRESDRLNTEAFF,TGTGCCATCAGAGAATCGGACAGATTGAACACTGAAGCTTTCTTT
-,TRBJ2-5,TRBV29-1,-,CSVGREGAPETQYF,TGCAGCGTTGGACGGGAGGGGGCGCCAGAGACCCAGTACTTC
TRBD1,TRBJ1-4,TRBV2,-,CASTGGFATNEKLFF,TGTGCCAGCACAGGGGGCTTTGCAACTAATGAAAAACTGTTTTTT
-,TRBJ1-2,TRBV10-3,-,CAISEHGSQGYTF,TGTGCCATCAGTGAGCACGGTTCGCAAGGCTACACCTTC
-,TRBJ1-5,TRBV2,-,CASSAEYRNQPQHF,TGTGCCAGCAGTGCGGAGTACAGGAATCAGCCCCAGCATTTT
TRBD1,TRBJ1-2,TRBV5-6,few,CASSLKTGGTLRYGYTF,TGTGCCAGCAGCTTGAAGACAGGGGGGACGCTCCGCTATGGCTACACCTTC
-,TRBJ2-1,TRBV7-9,-,CASSLAGADYNEQFF,TGTGCCAGCAGCTTAGCGGGGGCTGATTACAATGAGCAGTTCTTC
TRBD2,TRBJ2-5,TRBV2,few,CASSELAATQETQYF,TGTGCCAGCAGTGAACTAGCGGCAACCCAAGAGACCCAGTACTTC
-,TRBJ2-5,TRBV5-6,-,CASSLISGLGETQYF,TGTGCCAGCAGCTTGATTAGCGGCCTAGGTGAGACCCAGTACTTC
-,TRBJ1-2,TRBV18,few,CASSHRDIVFNYGYTF,TGTGCCAGCTCGCACCGGGACATCGTTTTTAACTATGGCTACACCTTC
TRBD1,TRBJ1-5,TRBV7-2,once,CASSHGTGNRGNQPQHF,TGTGCCAGCAGCCATGGGACAGGAAATAGGGGCAATCAGCCCCAGCATTTT
-,TRBJ2-5,TRBV23-1,-,CASSQSSTGPIHQETQYF,TGCGCCAGCAGTCAATCCTCGACTGGCCCGATCCACCAAGAGACCCAGTACTTC
-,TRBJ2-1,TRBV19,-,CASRTLAALEDEQFF,TGTGCCAGTAGGACACTAGCAGCACTTGAGGATGAGCAGTTCTTC